This TCR beta chain stems from a study of T cell repertoires in cytomegalovirus infection. Study context: Shared public TCR beta signatures pointed to both CMV infection and a matching HLA type. Study-wide points: The study identified carriers of CMV plus the relevant HLA from cumulative public TCR beta family frequency. Ex vivo, HLA-C-restricted CMV-specific TCR beta clonotypes prevailed over the rest of the response.

MiXCR, applied by TCRdb to the reads, yields one record per CDR3 protein. The sample records some 900,000 distinct CDR3 sequences, about 30% being singletons. The CDR3 contains 14 residues. The germline V gene has CDR1 SNHLY and CDR2 FYNNEI. Trimming pared 4 bases from V and 8 bases from J, leaving 15 bases between. In the case of this clonotype: Its specificity is not known.

The gene calls are TRBV2 and TRBJ2-1, with D maybe TRBD1 (6 bases). This sequence originates from a human donor in good health (CMV status not recorded). Some clones in this sample may be carry-over from other donors' samples. The sequencing used cultured CD8+ T cells from PBMCs, collected from culture after CMV antigen stimulation. DNA for the CDR3: TGTGCCAGCAGTGTCATACAGGGTCGCGATGAGCAGTTCTTC. Amino acids: CASSVIQGRDEQFF.